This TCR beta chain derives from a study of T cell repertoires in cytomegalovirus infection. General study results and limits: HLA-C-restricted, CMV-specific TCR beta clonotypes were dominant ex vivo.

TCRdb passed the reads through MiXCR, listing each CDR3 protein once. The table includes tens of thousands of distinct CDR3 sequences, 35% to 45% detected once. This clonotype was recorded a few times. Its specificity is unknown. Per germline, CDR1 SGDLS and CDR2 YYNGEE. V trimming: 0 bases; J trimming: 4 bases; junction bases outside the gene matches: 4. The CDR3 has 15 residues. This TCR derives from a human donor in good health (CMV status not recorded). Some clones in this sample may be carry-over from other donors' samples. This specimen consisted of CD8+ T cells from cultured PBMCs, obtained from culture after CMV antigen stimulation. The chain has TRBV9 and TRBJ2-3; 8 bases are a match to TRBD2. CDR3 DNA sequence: TGTGCCAGCAGCGTAGCGGGGGGGCCATCAGATACGCAGTATTTT. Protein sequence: CASSVAGGPSDTQYF. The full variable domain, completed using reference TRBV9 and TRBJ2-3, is DSGVTQTPKHLITATGQRVTLRCSPRSGDLSVYWYQQSLDQGLQFLIQYYNGEERAKGNILERFSAQQFPDLHSELNLSSLELGDSALYFCASSVAGGPSDTQYFGPGTRLTVL.